These 21 T cell receptor beta chains were all obtained from the same sample, sequenced in a study of blood T cell repertoires in COVID-19. Profiled with immunoSEQ multiplex PCR; TCRdb holds only in-frame clones, not every one. This table holds tens of thousands of clones, around 90% found once. Material: peripheral blood. The receptors stem from a human donor with active COVID-19. The donor label of this sample is uncertain.

V usage is TRBV3-1 (or the pseudogene TRBV3-2) and J usage is TRBJ1-1, with D perhaps matching TRBD1 (6 bases). Per germline, CDR1 LGHDT and CDR2 YNNKEL (reference sequence). This CDR3 is 14 amino acids long. The V gene lost 4 bases and the J gene lost 7 bases, with 16 bases spanning the gap. CDR3 loop: CASSLYGEGDEAFF. DNA of the CDR3: TGTGCCAGCAGCCTATACGGGGAGGGGGATGAAGCTTTCTTT.

The V gene is TRBV30, the J gene TRBJ2-7; 9 nucleotides line up with TRBD1. Germline V gene sequence: CDR1 GTSNPN, CDR2 SVGIG (reference sequence). This CDR3 region has 14 residues. V lost 2 bases, J lost 4 bases, and 6 bases stayed unmatched. The CDR3 region is CAWSRGQGKYEQYF. The DNA for the CDR3 is TGTGCCTGGAGTCGGGGACAGGGAAAGTACGAGCAGTACTTC.

This chain uses TRBV4-1 with TRBJ2-3; TRBD2 aligns across 9 bases. V lost 1 base and J lost 4; bases outside the gene matches: 3. This CDR3 has 15 residues. CDR1 is MGHRA, CDR2 YSYEKL, per germline. The CDR3 reads CASSQGGLAADTQYF. The CDR3 DNA is TGCGCCAGCAGCCAAGGGGGACTAGCCGCAGATACGCAGTATTTT.

The genes are TRBV24-1 and TRBJ1-3; D uncertain. The CDR3 has 14 residues. V was clipped by 9 bases and J by 0 bases, with 11 bases between them. Germline CDR1 reads KGHDR; CDR2 reads SFDVKD. Here the CDR3 reads CATSLGASGNTIYF. CDR3 nucleotide sequence: TGTGCCACCTCGCTAGGAGCCTCTGGAAACACCATATATTTT.

The CDR3 bases are TGTGCCAGCAGCGAGGCGGGTCTCAATGAGCAGTTCTTC. This translates into CASSEAGLNEQFF. V is TRBV11-3 and J is TRBJ2-1, with D possibly matching TRBD2 (5 bases). V gave up 5 bases and J gave up 6 bases, with 11 bases separating them. From germline, CDR1 is SGHNT and CDR2 YENEEA. There are 13 residues in the CDR3.

The J gene is TRBJ2-7, the V gene TRBV5-8, with D perhaps matching TRBD1 (6 bases). Germline CDR1 is SGHTS and CDR2 is YDEGEE. V dropped 5 bases and J dropped 4 bases, with 22 bases sitting between them. The CDR3 has 16 residues. CDR3 in DNA: TGTGCCAGCAGTTACTCCAGGGGCGTGAGGACTTACGAGCAGTACTTC. Translation: CASSYSRGVRTYEQYF.

This clone appeared once. This chain connects TRBV2 to TRBJ2-3; D is possibly TRBD2 (6 bases). Germline-derived CDR1 and CDR2 are SNHLY and FYNNEI. V gave up 8 bases and J gave up 6 bases, with 15 bases separating them. The CDR3 is 13 amino acids. The DNA for the CDR3 is TGTGCCAGCCGCCCGAAGGCGGGGGATACGCAGTATTTT. It codes for CASRPKAGDTQYF.

This clone was counted once. The CDR3 region is CAWSETGTYGYTF. The DNA for the CDR3 is TGTGCCTGGAGCGAGACAGGGACTTATGGCTACACCTTC. The V gene is TRBV30, the J gene TRBJ1-2; the match to TRBD1 covers 7 bases. Germline V CDR1 and CDR2: GTSNPN, SVGIG (reference sequence). V shed 3 bases, J shed 5 bases, and the junction held 6 bases outside the gene matches. This CDR3 is 13 amino acids long.

J is TRBJ2-1 and V is TRBV7-2, with 8 bases lining up with TRBD2. The CDR3 is 13 residues long. The J segment lost 10 bases and the V segment lost 4 bases, leaving 6 bases of the junction unmatched. CDR1 is SGHTA and CDR2 is FQGNSA in the germline V gene. As DNA, the CDR3 is TGTGCCAGCAGCTCCCGGGCTAGCGGGGAGCAGTTCTTC. Translated, it gives CASSSRASGEQFF.

V gene TRBV4-3 combines with J gene TRBJ1-1; D is undetermined. The CDR3 has 15 residues. Between the trimmed V and J ends, which lost 0 bases and 4 bases, there was a span of 12 bases. Germline V gives CDR1 LGHNA, CDR2 YSLEER. The CDR3 region is CASSQEGRGLTEAFF. For the CDR3, the DNA is TGCGCCAGCAGCCAAGAAGGGCGAGGGCTCACTGAAGCTTTCTTT.

This chain links TRBV7-6 with TRBJ2-7, with 8 positions matching TRBD2. V lost 3 bases, J lost 3 bases, and 1 base stayed unmatched. The V gene's germline CDR1 is SGHVS and CDR2 FNYEAQ. The CDR3 consists of 13 residues. CDR3 amino acids: CASSFRGGYEQYF. In nucleotides, the CDR3 is TGTGCCAGCAGCTTCCGGGGGGGCTACGAGCAGTACTTC.

The J gene is TRBJ1-5, the V gene TRBV5-6; D might be TRBD1 (6 bases). The CDR3 spans 13 residues. Trimming took 3 bases from V and 5 from J, leaving 9 bases between them. CDR1 and CDR2 from the germline V gene are SGHDT and YYEEEE. CDR3 nucleotide sequence: TGTGCCAGCAGCTACGCAGGGGATCAGCCCCAGCATTTT. Its protein is CASSYAGDQPQHF.

V usage is TRBV30 and J usage is TRBJ2-1, with 9 bases matching TRBD1. CDR1 GTSNPN and CDR2 SVGIG come from the germline V gene (reference sequence). The CDR3 loop spans 15 amino acids. V lost 0 bases to trimming and J lost 4 bases; unmatched junction nucleotides: 4. CDR3 region: CAWSVQGASYNEQFF. CDR3 nucleotide sequence: TGTGCCTGGAGTGTACAGGGGGCGAGTTACAATGAGCAGTTCTTC.

This clone was observed a handful of times. This sequence joins TRBV28 and TRBJ2-1; the D is unclear. Trimming pared 7 bases from V and 3 bases from J, leaving 13 bases between. The CDR3 contains 14 residues. Germline values: CDR1 MDHEN, CDR2 SYDVKM. This CDR3 reads CASILTSGYNEQFF. CDR3 nucleotides: TGTGCCAGCATCCTCACCTCAGGCTACAATGAGCAGTTCTTC. The complete variable domain, with remaining parts taken from reference TRBV28 and TRBJ2-1, reads DVKVTQSSRYLVKRTGEKVFLECVQDMDHENMFWYRQDPGLGLRLIYFSYDVKMKEKGDIPEGYSVSREKKERFSLILESASTNQTSMYLCASILTSGYNEQFFGPGTRLTVL.

This chain links TRBV7-3 with TRBJ2-3; 9 bases agree with TRBD2. The CDR3 is 15 residues long. J was trimmed by 7 bases and V by 0 bases; bases with no gene match: 5. The V gene's germline CDR1 is SGHTA and CDR2 FQGTGA. In nucleotides, the CDR3 is TGTGCCAGCAGCTTAACAGCGGGAGGATGGAATACGCAGTATTTT. The encoded protein is CASSLTAGGWNTQYF.

This chain links TRBV9 with TRBJ1-1; D is undetermined. The CDR3 length is 14 residues. V lost 3 bases to trimming and J lost 5 bases, with 14 bases between them. The germline CDR1 and CDR2 sequences are SGDLS and YYNGEE. CDR3: CASSAYWGGTEAFF. CDR3 nucleotides: TGTGCCAGCAGCGCGTACTGGGGAGGGACTGAAGCTTTCTTT. The full variable domain, with the rest looked up from reference TRBV9 and TRBJ1-1, is DSGVTQTPKHLITATGQRVTLRCSPRSGDLSVYWYQQSLDQGLQFLIQYYNGEERAKGNILERFSAQQFPDLHSELNLSSLELGDSALYFCASSAYWGGTEAFFGQGTRLTVV.

The chain joins TRBV19 to TRBJ2-7; 9 positions agree with TRBD1. The CDR3 runs 15 residues. The V and J ends lost 4 bases and 3 bases, in that order; junction bases with no gene match: 7. Germline CDR1 reads LNHDA; CDR2 reads SQIVND (reference sequence). The CDR3 nucleotides are TGTGCCAGTAGTAATTGGGGGACAGGGTACTACGAGCAGTACTTC. It specifies CASSNWGTGYYEQYF.

A single count supports this clone. J is TRBJ2-7 and V is TRBV30; TRBD2 is a possible D gene (5 bases). The CDR3 runs 15 residues. Germline-derived CDR1 and CDR2 are GTSNPN and SVGIG (reference sequence). Trimming shortened V by 3 bases and J by 1 base, and 16 bases separated the two germline ends. The CDR3 loop is CAWSTDGRGSYEQYF. The CDR3 DNA reads TGTGCCTGGAGCACGGATGGGAGAGGGTCCTACGAGCAGTACTTC. The whole variable domain, remainder taken from reference TRBV30 and TRBJ2-7, is SQTIHQWPATLVQPVGSPLSLECTVEGTSNPNLYWYRQAAGRGLQLLFYSVGIGQISSEVPQNLSASRPQDRQFILSSKKLLLSDSGFYLCAWSTDGRGSYEQYFGPGTRLTVT.

V usage is TRBV7-2 and J usage is TRBJ2-7, with 11 bases aligning to TRBD2. The ends lost 6 bases at V and 2 bases at J; junction bases unmatched: 6. The CDR3 has 15 residues. Germline V gene lookup returns CDR1 SGHTA and CDR2 FQGNSA. The CDR3 nucleotides are TGTGCCAGCAGTAAGGGACTAGCGGAGACCTACGAGCAGTACTTC. Protein product: CASSKGLAETYEQYF.

J is TRBJ2-1 and V is TRBV12-3 or TRBV12-4; no clear D. Trimming removed 3 bases at V and 7 bases at J, with 4 bases between. This CDR3 spans 11 amino acids. In DNA, the CDR3 is TGTGCCAGCAGTTTTTCGAATGAGCAGTTCTTC. Translation: CASSFSNEQFF.

The chain recombines TRBV28 with TRBJ2-1; D may be TRBD2 (6 bases). Trimming took 2 bases from V and 5 from J, leaving 13 bases between them. Per germline, CDR1 MDHEN and CDR2 SYDVKM. This CDR3 comprises 15 residues. CDR3 sequence: CASSLIVGGNNEQFF. The CDR3 nucleotides are TGTGCCAGCAGTTTAATAGTGGGAGGTAACAATGAGCAGTTCTTC. The variable domain in full, with the rest retrieved from reference TRBV28 and TRBJ2-1, is DVKVTQSSRYLVKRTGEKVFLECVQDMDHENMFWYRQDPGLGLRLIYFSYDVKMKEKGDIPEGYSVSREKKERFSLILESASTNQTSMYLCASSLIVGGNNEQFFGPGTRLTVL.